This T cell receptor beta chain was documented in a study of neurological immune-mediated disorders. TCRdb analysed the 5' RACE reads with MiXCR anew, one entry per CDR3 protein. The table records tens of thousands of distinct CDR3 sequences, under 4.5% of them present only once. This clonotype was counted ten times or more. Its target is not known. Study-level points and caveats: The phylogenetic placement of 18 of 34 multiple sclerosis patients' repertoires in one related-CDR3 cluster constitutes a possible signature.

Germline V gene data show CDR1 as DFQATT and CDR2 as SNEGSKA (reference sequence). V was clipped by 5 bases and J by 2 bases, with 12 bases between them. The CDR3 is made up of 13 amino acids. Material for sequencing was PBMCs. This rearrangement joins TRBV20-1 to TRBJ1-2; D gene unclear. This clonotype originated in a woman between 45 and 65 years old with multiple sclerosis. In nucleotides, the CDR3 is TGCAGTGCTCTTGTTACAGCGAACTATGGCTACACCTTC. It specifies CSALVTANYGYTF.